These 5 T cell receptor beta chains were all obtained from the same sample, sequenced in a study of T cell responses to AZD1222 COVID-19 vaccine. TCRdb's table, derived via immunoSEQ multiplex PCR, lists solely in-frame clones and lacks some. The sample includes some 190,000 clones, 91% seen only once; the top ten take over 1.5%. This material consisted of peripheral blood, taken 28 days after the second AZD1222 dose. Receptors originate from an adult who received the AZD1222 COVID-19 vaccine.

The rearrangement joins TRBV30 to TRBJ1-2; the D is unclear. From germline, CDR1 is GTSNPN and CDR2 SVGIG (reference sequence). CDR3 size: 15 residues. The V gene lost 0 bases and the J gene lost 5 bases, with 16 bases spanning the gap. The CDR3 nucleotides are TGTGCCTGGAGTGTACCGGCAGTCACCCTTTATGGCTACACCTTC. Its protein product is CAWSVPAVTLYGYTF. Full variable domain (missing parts from reference TRBV30 and TRBJ1-2): SQTIHQWPATLVQPVGSPLSLECTVEGTSNPNLYWYRQAAGRGLQLLFYSVGIGQISSEVPQNLSASRPQDRQFILSSKKLLLSDSGFYLCAWSVPAVTLYGYTFGSGTRLTVV.

The genes are TRBV18 and TRBJ2-7, with D perhaps TRBD1 (6 bases). The CDR3 loop spans 16 amino acids. The germline gives CDR1 KGHSH, CDR2 LQKENI. The V end was cut by 4 bases, the J end by 2 bases, with 18 bases between. This CDR3 reads CASSRQGQREAYEQYF. The DNA for the CDR3 is TGTGCCAGCTCACGACAAGGACAGCGCGAAGCCTACGAGCAGTACTTC. The whole variable domain, remainder taken from reference TRBV18 and TRBJ2-7, is NAGVMQNPRHLVRRRGQEARLRCSPMKGHSHVYWYRQLPEEGLKFMVYLQKENIIDESGMPKERFSAEFPKEGPSILRIQQVVRGDSAAYFCASSRQGQREAYEQYFGPGTRLTVT.

The chain joins TRBV18 to TRBJ1-1, with a possible D match to TRBD1 (6 bases). This CDR3 spans 15 amino acids. Per germline, CDR1 KGHSH and CDR2 LQKENI. V lost 3 bases and J lost 0, with 11 bases in between. The chain's CDR3 is CASSPGHLMNTEAFF. The CDR3 nucleotides are TGTGCCAGCTCACCGGGACACCTCATGAACACTGAAGCTTTCTTT. The full variable domain, with the rest looked up from reference TRBV18 and TRBJ1-1, is NAGVMQNPRHLVRRRGQEARLRCSPMKGHSHVYWYRQLPEEGLKFMVYLQKENIIDESGMPKERFSAEFPKEGPSILRIQQVVRGDSAAYFCASSPGHLMNTEAFFGQGTRLTVV.

This clone was seen a single time. The chain recombines TRBV27 with TRBJ1-5; unclear D gene. Germline values: CDR1 MNHEY, CDR2 SMNVEV (reference sequence). The germline V and J ends were trimmed by 8 bases and 2 bases, with 10 bases remaining between them. The CDR3 is made up of 13 amino acids. CDR3 in DNA: TGTGCCAGCGGACCCGATGGCAATCAGCCCCAGCATTTT. This gives the protein CASGPDGNQPQHF.

The chain carries TRBV7-2 and TRBJ1-2; unclear D gene. The CDR3 covers 11 residues. The germline V and J ends were trimmed by 5 bases and 8 bases, with 9 bases remaining between them. From germline, CDR1 is SGHTA and CDR2 FQGNSA. CDR3 sequence reads: CASSPFKGYTF. The CDR3 bases are TGTGCCAGCAGCCCCTTTAAGGGCTACACCTTC.